This T cell receptor (beta chain) was obtained from a study of blood T cell repertoires in COVID-19. Whole-study context: There were acute and convalescent COVID-19 samples, and they came from the United States, Italy and Spain.

J lost 5 bases, V lost 6 bases, and 10 bases had no gene match. The CDR3 has 14 amino acids. Germline V CDR1 and CDR2: WSHSY, SAAADI. Enrolled during active infection, Seattle patients were then followed longitudinally. Data came from immunoSEQ multiplex PCR; TCRdb stores just in-frame clones and leaves some out. Among about 500,000 clones, approximately 88% were seen once, and the ten largest hold under 8.5%. Sequenced sample: peripheral blood. The TCR was taken from a woman aged 50 to 60 with COVID-19, enrolled during active disease. J is TRBJ2-7 and V is TRBV10-2; 7 nucleotides match TRBD2. This chain's CDR3 is CASSLAAGRDEQYF. The DNA for the CDR3 is TGCGCCAGCAGCCTCGCGGCGGGGAGGGACGAGCAGTACTTC.